The present T cell receptor beta chain was sequenced within a study of T cells in Graves' hyperthyroidism and ophthalmopathy. This clonotype was observed many times. The CDR3 consists of 11 residues. Between the trimmed V and J ends, which lost 5 bases and 5 bases, there was a span of 7 bases. The PBMCs were taken from about 10 ml of fresh peripheral blood. Amplification targeted TCR beta CDR3 regions from RNA transcripts. In the first-round RT-PCR of the TCR CDR3, the HTBI primer set was used. TCRdb reanalysed the multiplex PCR reads using MiXCR and keeps one entry per CDR3 protein. The top ten clones hold more than 7% of a sample with about 840,000 distinct CDR3 sequences, 35% to 40% of them seen once.

The specimen sequenced was blood. The V call is TRBV12-3 or TRBV12-4, the J call TRBJ2-7, with D possibly matching TRBD1 (5 bases). The sequence was obtained from a young man with Graves' hyperthyroidism. This chain's CDR3 is CASSRGNEQYF. The CDR3 region has the DNA TGTGCCAGCAGTAGGGGTAACGAGCAGTACTTC.